These T cell receptor beta chains were read from a single sample in a study of blood T cell repertoires in COVID-19. Produced via immunoSEQ multiplex PCR; TCRdb's table is partial and in-frame only. The sample includes around 700,000 clones, approximately 90% of them seen just once. Sequenced input: peripheral blood. Receptors originate from a woman younger than 35 with acute or convalescent COVID-19. Both conserved end residues are part of each CDR3. D genes are given only for firm matches. The size entry is marked missing in some rows and otherwise reads once, few, many or a size class.

D,V,J,size,DNA,CDR3
.,TRBV21-1,TRBJ1-1,.,TGTGCCAGCAGCAATGGCGGCGGGGGAAACACTGAAGCTTTCTTT,CASSNGGGGNTEAFF
.,TRBV28,TRBJ1-1,.,TGTGCCAGCAGCCCTGGGGCGGACAGATATCCATTGAACACTGAAGCTTTCTTT,CASSPGADRYPLNTEAFF
.,TRBV29-1,TRBJ2-3,.,TGCAGCGTTGTTTTAAGGACCCCCGGCCAGGGTTGGGTAGATACGCAGTATTTT,CSVVLRTPGQGWVDTQYF
TRBD1,TRBV5-4,TRBJ1-1,.,TGTGCCAGCAGCTTGAAAACAGGGGAAAGGAACACTGAAGCTTTCTTT,CASSLKTGERNTEAFF
TRBD1,TRBV27,TRBJ1-1,few,TGTGCCAGCAGTCTGACAGGGCTGAACACTGAAGCTTTCTTT,CASSLTGLNTEAFF
.,TRBV21-1,TRBJ1-2,.,TGTGCCAGCAGCAAAGCGCGCCATTCTCCTAACTATGGCTACACCTTC,CASSKARHSPNYGYTF
.,TRBV2,TRBJ2-3,.,TGTGCCAGCAGTGCCCCAGGGCCGAGATTCGATACGCAGTATTTT,CASSAPGPRFDTQYF
TRBD1,TRBV5-1,TRBJ1-1,.,TGCGCCAGCAGCCCCGAACAGGGGCCCCCCAGCACTGAAGCTTTCTTT,CASSPEQGPPSTEAFF
.,TRBV5-1,TRBJ1-2,.,TGCGCCAGCAGACTACAGGGCCGCTATGGCTACACCTTC,CASRLQGRYGYTF
TRBD1,TRBV9,TRBJ2-6,.,TGTGCCAGCAGCGTACCGACAGGGGTAAGCTCTGGGGCCAACGTCCTGACTTTC,CASSVPTGVSSGANVLTF
TRBD1,TRBV6-5,TRBJ1-6,once,TGTGCCAGCAGAGGACAGGGCGAGGGGGGCCTCCACTTT,CASRGQGEGGLHF
.,TRBV30,TRBJ1-6,.,TGTGCCTGGACCCCCCCGGGTGGGGCGACACCCCTCCACTTT,CAWTPPGGATPLHF
TRBD2,TRBV7-3,TRBJ2-2,.,TGTGCCAGCAGCTCCGCCGGGACTAGCGCCGGGGAGCTGTTTTTT,CASSSAGTSAGELFF
TRBD1,TRBV24-1,TRBJ2-1,few,TGTGCCACTGGAGGAGGCCCCGGGACAGGGGGCAATGAGCAGTTCTTC,CATGGGPGTGGNEQFF
.,TRBV3-1/TRBV3-2,TRBJ1-6,.,TGTGCCAGCAGCGGGGGACTAGGGAATTCACCCCTCCACTTT,CASSGGLGNSPLHF
.,TRBV11-1,TRBJ1-3,.,TGTGCCAGCACCCTGTCTGGAAACACCATATATTTT,CASTLSGNTIYF
.,TRBV4-2,TRBJ1-6,.,TGTGCCAGCAGCCAAGCCTTTCTCCCTCTTAATTCACCCCTCCACTTT,CASSQAFLPLNSPLHF
.,TRBV30,TRBJ1-2,.,TGTGCCTGGAGTGAAGGAGGCCCCTATGGCTACACCTTC,CAWSEGGPYGYTF
TRBD2,TRBV11-2,TRBJ2-3,.,TGTGCCAGCAGCTATAGCGGGGGGGCCGGAGATACGCAGTATTTT,CASSYSGGAGDTQYF
.,TRBV5-1,TRBJ2-3,.,TGCGCCAGCAGCGGCGGACAGCCTTGGATCGATACGCAGTATTTT,CASSGGQPWIDTQYF